This T cell receptor beta chain was found in a study of control samples from healthy donors and cancer patients. The CDR3 length is 20 residues. Assay: immunoSEQ multiplex PCR; the TCRdb copy retains only in-frame clones and omits some. This sample has 120,000 or so clones, with 80% to 90% found just once. The sequenced sample was blood. The source is a man aged 25-45 years in good health. The chain employs TRBV21-1 and TRBJ1-3. TRBV21-1 is a pseudogene. CDR3 coding DNA: TGTGCCAGCAGCTTTATCCGCCGGGAAAAACGGATGAGCTCTGGAAACACCATATATTTT. It specifies CASSFIRREKRMSSGNTIYF.